These T cell receptor beta chains were read from a single sample in a study of blood T cell repertoires in COVID-19. Repertoires were generated with immunoSEQ multiplex PCR, while TCRdb's copy carries only in-frame clones and drops some. In the table there are approximately 500,000 clones, approximately 91% of which are singletons. Specimen: peripheral blood. The receptors originated from a woman aged 50 to 60 with COVID-19, enrolled during active disease. The CDR3 runs from the conserved cysteine through the conserved F or W. A D gene is named only where the DNA matches it firmly.

D gene,V gene,CDR3 protein
TRBD1,TRBV10-3,CATRDREDSPLHF
NA,TRBV30,CAGGFVDSGNTIYF
NA,TRBV12-5,CASVRPGVNTEAFF
TRBD1,TRBV5-3,CARSLGGTGPSGNTIYF
NA,TRBV5-1,CASSLLTGTNTEAFF
NA,TRBV9,CASSVMAGTYEQYF
TRBD1,TRBV5-1,CASIPGQGYEQYF
NA,TRBV12-5,CASGLATDSPLHF
TRBD2,TRBV28,CASSSPSGVSTDTQYF
TRBD2,TRBV18,CASSPGLAGSGEQFF
TRBD1,TRBV12-5,CASGPGQVRQPQHF
NA,TRBV19,CASSGRPGILSGNTIYF
NA,TRBV7-7,CASSLGTGDEQFF
NA,TRBV5-1,CASSLAGQLYGYTF
NA,TRBV5-1,CASSPAPRLAYNEQFF
NA,TRBV10-3,CAISEFSGVRDSPLHF
NA,TRBV12-5,CASGPSTGVYEQYF
TRBD1,TRBV4-1,CASSRTGQNGAEAFF
TRBD2,TRBV24-1,CATSDNTGGNEQFF
TRBD1,TRBV13,CASSSRQGGDSPLHF
NA,TRBV6-5,CASRQGDAYYGYTF
NA,TRBV19,CASSISGVDGYTF
NA,TRBV13,CASSSHQGMEDTQYF
NA,TRBV2,CASRPGGETQYF
TRBD1,TRBV30,CAWTPGQGGNQPQHF
NA,TRBV6-5,CASSRTNQPQHF
NA,TRBV6-5,CASGNPYLSTDTQYF
TRBD2,TRBV24-1,CATGLAGGLSTDTQYF
NA,TRBV28,CASTLYSSYEQYF
NA,TRBV6-5,CASSRGGNYGYTF
TRBD1,TRBV15,CATSKWDRETEAFF
NA,TRBV7-9,CASSLNRWGEQETQYF
NA,TRBV6-5,CASSFRANTEAFF
NA,TRBV6-5,CASSPTGISNQPQHF
TRBD2,TRBV27,CASSSLAGGRTDTQYF
TRBD1,TRBV5-1,CASSLGDRGFDQPQHF
NA,TRBV12-3/TRBV12-4,CASGDEGFYGYTF
NA,TRBV4-1,CASSQQTRGSNQPQHF
TRBD1,TRBV11-2,CASSLDSGTATNYGYTF
NA,TRBV20-1,CSASPTRVGGNTIYF
NA,TRBV12-3/TRBV12-4,CASTLQLTGELFF
NA,TRBV5-6,CASSPGLMNTEAFF
NA,TRBV9,CASSVLLTGETQYF
TRBD1,TRBV7-6,CASSLTAHLRDSPTNTEAFF
NA,TRBV25-1,CASSDGGDTEAFF
NA,TRBV5-1,CASSLDVEGYTF
NA,TRBV5-1,CASSPRGTDVGNTIYF
NA,TRBV12-5,CASGLQGVRRSYNEQFF
TRBD1,TRBV6-5,CASSYRPGQGLYGYTF
TRBD1,TRBV5-4,CASSSDRDEKLFF
TRBD2,TRBV7-9,CASTQRGSSYNEQFF
NA,TRBV5-5,CASSLRTDTYEQYF